The next 29 T cell receptor beta chains were all read from a single sample in a study of regulatory and conventional T cells in RAG deficiency. Using immunoSEQ multiplex PCR, the repertoire was profiled, and TCRdb retains in-frame clones only, with some absent. In the table there are roughly 35,000 clones, about 76% of which are singletons. Genomic DNA came from blood conventional CD4+ T cells gated CD25-low CD127-high. These sequences were also reported in another study, on regulatory T cells. In that study: The PCR used 52 TRBV and 13 TRBJ primers.

Sequencing used CD4+ effector T cells sorted from blood. The origin of the receptors is a human donor in good health.

This clone was observed a few times. The V gene is TRBV4-1, the J gene TRBJ1-6; the D is unclear. V lost 1 base, J lost 0 bases, and 7 bases lay in between. This CDR3 contains 16 residues. Germline loops: CDR1 MGHRA, CDR2 YSYEKL. The CDR3: CASSQAVSSYNSPLHF. CDR3 bases: TGCGCCAGCAGCCAAGCCGTGAGCTCCTATAATTCACCCCTCCACTTT.

V and J are TRBV19 and TRBJ2-2; D not certain. CDR1 is LNHDA and CDR2 is SQIVND in the germline V gene (reference sequence). This CDR3 has 15 amino acids. V was pared by 4 bases and J by 0 bases, with 9 bases between. For the CDR3, the DNA is TGTGCCAGTAGTACAAGCGCAGCGAACACCGGGGAGCTGTTTTTT. Its translation is CASSTSAANTGELFF.

Remarks on this clone: An end of the junction differs from the germline gene, which may be a read error. This chain links TRBV7-7 with TRBJ2-7; D is unresolved. Germline values: CDR1 SSHAT, CDR2 FNYEAQ (reference sequence). The CDR3 spans 13 residues. The CDR3 loop reads CASSLTYEDEQYF. Here the CDR3 DNA reads TGTGCTAGCAGCCTCACCTATGAAGACGAGCAGTACTTC.

This chain uses TRBV6-5 with TRBJ2-3; perhaps D is TRBD1 or TRBD2 (6 bases each). This CDR3 contains 15 residues. Trimming took 2 bases from V and 3 from J, leaving 12 bases between them. Per the germline V gene, CDR1 is MNHEY and CDR2 is SVGAGI. CDR3 nucleotide sequence: TGTGCCAGCAGTTACGCGGGGCAGGGGACAGATACGCAGTATTTT. It specifies CASSYAGQGTDTQYF.

This chain connects TRBV5-1 to TRBJ2-7; 7 nucleotides agree with TRBD2. The V gene end was trimmed by 2 bases and the J gene end by 1 base; junction bases not matched to a gene: 6. The V gene's germline CDR1 is SGHRS and CDR2 YFSETQ. The CDR3 runs to 15 residues. The CDR3 nucleotides are TGCGCCAGCAGCTTACTCGGGGGACTATCCTACGAGCAGTACTTC. It yields the protein CASSLLGGLSYEQYF.

The rearrangement uses TRBV7-3 and TRBJ2-3, with D unclear. The germline V gene has CDR1 SGHTA and CDR2 FQGTGA. With 5 bases removed from V and 6 bases from J, the gap between germline ends came to 18 bases. The CDR3 is made up of 15 amino acids. Here the CDR3 DNA reads TGTGCCAGCAGCCCATCAGCCTTCTCCATCGATACGCAGTATTTT. Encoded protein: CASSPSAFSIDTQYF.

This clone was observed once. This sequence joins TRBV6-5 and TRBJ2-5; a weak D match, TRBD2 (5 bases). CDR1 and CDR2 (germline): MNHEY, SVGAGI. The CDR3 is 11 residues long. Trimming stripped 8 bases from V and 5 bases from J, with 9 bases between. This CDR3 is CASWTGETQYF. Here the CDR3 DNA reads TGTGCCAGCTGGACGGGGGAGACCCAGTACTTC.

J is TRBJ2-7 and V is TRBV6-1; D ambiguous. Between the trimmed V and J ends, which lost 1 base and 4 bases, there was a span of 11 bases. CDR1 MNHNS and CDR2 SASEGT come from the germline V gene. The CDR3 has 14 residues. The CDR3 is CASSEDRQHYEQYF. CDR3 nucleotides: TGTGCCAGCAGTGAAGACCGGCAGCATTACGAGCAGTACTTC.

The J gene is TRBJ2-7, the V gene TRBV9; D may be TRBD1 or TRBD2 (5 bases each). The CDR3 runs 16 residues. Germline CDR1 is SGDLS and CDR2 is YYNGEE. Trimming shortened V by 0 bases and J by 1 base, and 14 bases separated the two germline ends. For the CDR3, the DNA is TGTGCCAGCAGCGTAGGGCCGGGGACCAGGTCCTACGAGCAGTACTTC. Translating it yields CASSVGPGTRSYEQYF.

This clone occurred a few times. The chain recombines TRBV10-2 with TRBJ1-5, with D hard to call. Germline loops: CDR1 WSHSY, CDR2 SAAADI. The CDR3 runs to 14 residues. V was pared by 3 bases and J by 3 bases, with 9 bases between. As DNA, the CDR3 is TGCGCCAGCAGTGACAGGCAGCCCAATCAGCCCCAGCATTTT. Translation: CASSDRQPNQPQHF.

This clone has more than one count but fewer than ten. This chain connects TRBV5-6 to TRBJ1-6; D not certain. V dropped 4 bases and J dropped 9 bases, with 14 bases sitting between them. Germline loops: CDR1 SGHDT, CDR2 YYEEEE. This CDR3 is 14 amino acids long. The CDR3 loop is CASSPTRRVSPLHF. CDR3 coding DNA: TGTGCCAGCAGCCCGACCAGGAGGGTTTCACCCCTCCACTTT. The variable domain in full, completed from reference TRBV5-6 and TRBJ1-6, reads DAGVTQSPTHLIKTRGQQVTLRCSPKSGHDTVSWYQQALGQGPQFIFQYYEEEERQRGNFPDRFSGHQFPNYSSELNVNALLLGDSALYLCASSPTRRVSPLHFGNGTRLTVT.

V and J are TRBV7-2 and TRBJ2-7, with TRBD2 matching over 7 bases. The length of the CDR3 is 14 residues. V trimming: 1 base; J trimming: 3 bases; junction bases outside the gene matches: 3. The germline V gene has CDR1 SGHTA and CDR2 FQGNSA. The CDR3 here is CASSLVGGSYEQYF. The CDR3 nucleotides are TGTGCCAGCAGCTTAGTCGGGGGGAGCTACGAGCAGTACTTC. Looking up the rest from reference TRBV7-2 and TRBJ2-7 gives the full variable domain: GAGVSQSPSNKVTEKGKDVELRCDPISGHTALYWYRQSLGQGLEFLIYFQGNSAPDKSGLPSDRFSAERTGGSVSTLTIQRTQQEDSAVYLCASSLVGGSYEQYFGPGTRLTVT.

The CDR3 here is CASSLRLVGTDTQYF. The CDR3 DNA reads as TGTGCCAGCAGCTTACGGCTCGTGGGCACAGATACGCAGTATTTT. The genes are TRBV7-3 and TRBJ2-3; D remains unclear. The V gene lost 2 bases and the J gene lost 1 base, with 10 bases spanning the gap. Germline CDR1 SGHTA, CDR2 FQGTGA. This CDR3 region has 15 residues.

The rearrangement uses TRBV6-1 and TRBJ2-3, with 8 bases identical to TRBD2. V trimming: 1 base; J trimming: 0 bases; junction bases outside the gene matches: 9. Germline assignment: CDR1 MNHNS and CDR2 SASEGT. The CDR3 extends over 18 amino acids. The CDR3, as DNA: TGTGCCAGCAGTGAAGTTGCGGCGGGGGGCTCTAGCACAGATACGCAGTATTTT. Translation: CASSEVAAGGSSTDTQYF.

This clone was detected only once. The chain uses TRBV11-2 and TRBJ2-5; the D call may be TRBD1 or TRBD2 (5 bases each). The ends were cut back, 6 bases at V and 4 bases at J, with 18 bases in the middle. This CDR3 is built from 15 residues. Germline CDR1 SGHAT, CDR2 FQNNGV. In DNA form, the CDR3 reads TGTGCCAGCAGACCCGTTCGGGGCAGGGCAGAGACCCAGTACTTC. As protein: CASRPVRGRAETQYF.

This clone was seen a few times. The chain combines TRBV7-2 with TRBJ1-4, with D possibly TRBD1 on 5 matching bases. Germline-derived CDR1 and CDR2 are SGHTA and FQGNSA. V was clipped by 4 bases and J by 10 bases, with 19 bases between them. This CDR3 comprises 15 residues. The CDR3 sequence: CASSSSSGGTGKLFF. In nucleotides, the CDR3 is TGTGCCAGCAGCTCCTCATCAGGAGGGACGGGAAAACTGTTTTTT.

The chain carries TRBV5-1 and TRBJ2-3; D is unclear. Germline lookup yields CDR1 SGHRS and CDR2 YFSETQ. This CDR3 is 16 amino acids long. The V and J ends lost 0 bases and 1 base respectively, with 12 bases between them. CDR3 sequence (DNA): TGCGCCAGCAGCTTGGCGTCTACGAAAGGCACAGATACGCAGTATTTT. Protein product: CASSLASTKGTDTQYF.

This clone came up once. The chain uses TRBV5-1 and TRBJ2-2, with 8 bases identical to TRBD1. The CDR3 extends over 15 amino acids. Germline V gene lookup returns CDR1 SGHRS and CDR2 YFSETQ. V was clipped by 4 bases and J by 6 bases; unmatched bases: 8. In nucleotides, the CDR3 is TGCGCCAGCAGCCCGCAGGGGGCATCGGCCGGGGAGCTGTTTTTT. As protein: CASSPQGASAGELFF.

The chain has TRBV7-2 and TRBJ2-2; no reliable D call. The ends were cut back, 1 base at V and 5 bases at J, with 14 bases in the middle. CDR3 length equals 16 residues. Germline CDR1 is SGHTA and CDR2 is FQGNSA. The CDR3 DNA sequence: TGTGCCAGCAGCTTAGGGTTCGTGGTCAGGACCGGGGAGCTGTTTTTT. Translation: CASSLGFVVRTGELFF.

This clone was recorded a few times. The chain is built from TRBV9 and TRBJ2-3, with 7 bases aligning to TRBD1. The CDR3 is 14 residues long. Trimming took 5 bases from V and 4 from J; bases not matched to a gene: 7. Germline lookup yields CDR1 SGDLS and CDR2 YYNGEE. CDR3 protein: CASSPDRAADTQYF. In DNA, the CDR3 is TGTGCCAGCAGTCCCGACAGGGCCGCAGATACGCAGTATTTT.

The chain employs TRBV9 and TRBJ1-6; weak D call: TRBD1 (5 bases). V was shortened by 3 bases and J by 9 bases, with 13 bases between the two germline ends. The germline V gene encodes CDR1 SGDLS and CDR2 YYNGEE. This CDR3 is 14 amino acids long. The CDR3 protein is CASSAPGNGSPLHF. The CDR3, as DNA: TGTGCCAGCAGCGCTCCAGGGAACGGTTCACCCCTCCACTTT.

This clone has only a few counts. The rearrangement joins TRBV18 to TRBJ1-4; D gene uncertain. Trimming cost V 3 bases and J 11 bases, with 19 bases left between them. CDR1 and CDR2 (germline): KGHSH, LQKENI. CDR3 size: 15 residues. The CDR3 spells CASSPRRREKDKLFF. CDR3 coding DNA: TGTGCCAGCTCACCCCGGCGAAGGGAAAAGGACAAACTGTTTTTT.

The chain is built from TRBV5-6 and TRBJ1-2; the D gene is possibly TRBD1 (5 bases). V shed 2 bases and J shed 6 bases, with 11 bases lying between them. CDR1 SGHDT and CDR2 YYEEEE come from the germline V gene. This CDR3 has 13 amino acids. The CDR3 sequence is CASSFGGLDGYTF. The CDR3 nucleotides are TGTGCCAGCAGCTTCGGGGGTTTAGATGGCTACACCTTC.

The genes are TRBV6-1 and TRBJ2-1, with TRBD1 as a possible D gene (7 bases). CDR1 is MNHNS, CDR2 SASEGT, per germline. Trimming left V 3 bases short and J 4 bases short, with 13 bases between. CDR3 length equals 15 residues. Here the CDR3 reads CASSERDSLYNEQFF. The CDR3 DNA follows: TGTGCCAGCAGTGAGCGGGACAGCCTTTACAATGAGCAGTTCTTC.

CDR3 bases: TGTGCCAGCTCCTACCCTCTCGGACAGGGTATGACTGGCGTCTGGGTCAATGAGCAGTTCTTC. It codes for CASSYPLGQGMTGVWVNEQFF. The rearrangement links TRBV28 to TRBJ2-1; TRBD1 matches at 8 bases. Germline V gene sequence: CDR1 MDHEN, CDR2 SYDVKM. V shed 8 bases, J shed 6 bases, and the junction held 30 bases outside the gene matches. This CDR3 contains 21 residues. Supplemented by reference TRBV28 and TRBJ2-1, the full variable domain reads DVKVTQSSRYLVKRTGEKVFLECVQDMDHENMFWYRQDPGLGLRLIYFSYDVKMKEKGDIPEGYSVSREKKERFSLILESASTNQTSMYLCASSYPLGQGMTGVWVNEQFFGPGTRLTVL.

The chain is built from TRBV5-1 and TRBJ2-3; either TRBD1 or TRBD2 may fit D (5 bases each). V lost 4 bases and J lost 1, with 13 bases in between. This CDR3 contains 15 residues. Germline values: CDR1 SGHRS, CDR2 YFSETQ. The CDR3 DNA reads TGCGCCAGCAGCGCAGGTGGGACCCGCACAGATACGCAGTATTTT. Translation: CASSAGGTRTDTQYF.

The rearrangement joins TRBV12-5 to TRBJ1-6, with 11 bases aligning to TRBD1. Looked up from germline, CDR1 is LGHNT and CDR2 is FRNRAP. J was trimmed by 4 bases and V by 7 bases; bases with no gene match: 3. CDR3 length: 15 residues. In DNA form, the CDR3 reads TGTGCTAGTGAAGGGACAGGGGGATATAATTCACCCCTCCACTTT. Translated, it gives CASEGTGGYNSPLHF.

V usage is TRBV30 and J usage is TRBJ2-7; D is uncertain. Germline V gene sequence: CDR1 GTSNPN, CDR2 SVGIG (reference sequence). V was shortened by 0 bases and J by 1 base, with 13 bases between the two germline ends. The CDR3 is 15 residues long. The CDR3 reads CAWSVNQVKSYEQYF. In nucleotides, the CDR3 is TGTGCCTGGAGTGTAAACCAGGTTAAATCCTACGAGCAGTACTTC.

The chain uses TRBV6-6 and TRBJ2-4, with a tentative D call TRBD1 (6 bases). The germline gives CDR1 MNHNY, CDR2 SVGAGI (reference sequence). Trimming left V 8 bases short and J 8 bases short, with 19 bases between. The CDR3 contains 14 residues. CDR3 DNA: TGTGCCAGCCACCGAGGGGGATCGAATGACATTCAGTACTTC. It encodes CASHRGGSNDIQYF.